These T cell receptor beta chains were read from a single sample in a study of CXCR4 blockade with PD-1 therapy in pancreatic cancer. Clones were read by immunoSEQ multiplex PCR, and TCRdb kept only the in-frame ones, dropping some. The data show thousands of clones, 41% seen once. Source material: tumor tissue. These TCRs come from a human donor with pancreatic ductal adenocarcinoma. Each CDR3 is given with its conserved first and last residue. A D gene is named only where the DNA matches it firmly. Clone size, where shown, is once, few, many, or a class for clones that have expanded.

d_gene	v_gene	j_gene	abundance	CDR3aa	CDR3nt
NA	TRBV1	TRBJ1-4	few	CASSRNRGRGEKLFF	TGCGCCAGCAGCCGGAACCGCGGTCGAGGGGAAAAACTGTTTTTT
NA	TRBV6-8	TRBJ1-2	medium-sized	CASSYSEEGGLTNYGYTF	TGTGCCAGCAGTTACTCAGAGGAGGGGGGCCTGACTAACTATGGCTACACCTTC
NA	TRBV30	TRBJ1-1	NA	CASDTDNTEAFF	TGTGCCTCCGACACCGACAACACTGAAGCTTTCTTT
TRBD2	TRBV18	TRBJ2-7	NA	CASSPDSGGPYEQYF	TGTGCCAGCTCACCCGATAGCGGGGGGCCCTACGAGCAGTACTTC
NA	TRBV30	TRBJ2-5	NA	CAWKGVYQETQYF	TGTGCCTGGAAGGGGGTTTACCAAGAGACCCAGTACTTC
TRBD2	TRBV6-8	TRBJ2-2	few	CAIRGLAGDGELFF	TGTGCCATCAGGGGACTAGCGGGGGACGGGGAGCTGTTTTTT
NA	TRBV19	TRBJ1-1	NA	CASNRELNTEAFF	TGTGCCAGTAATCGGGAACTGAACACTGAAGCTTTCTTT
NA	TRBV30	TRBJ2-6	NA	CAWSPSRAGANVLTF	TGTGCCTGGAGCCCCTCCAGGGCTGGGGCCAACGTCCTGACTTTC
TRBD2	TRBV6-8	TRBJ2-3	NA	CASSDGTSGGADTQYF	TGTGCCAGCAGTGACGGGACTAGCGGGGGGGCAGATACGCAGTATTTT
TRBD1	TRBV18	TRBJ2-3	NA	CASSPRDRDSDTQYF	TGTGCCAGCTCACCACGGGACAGGGACTCAGATACGCAGTATTTT
TRBD1	TRBV6-8	TRBJ1-1	NA	CASSSGTGATEAFF	TGTGCCAGCAGTTCCGGGACAGGGGCCACTGAAGCTTTCTTT
NA	TRBV19	TRBJ1-5	NA	CASSLSLTGYQPQHF	TGTGCCAGTAGTCTTTCTCTTACAGGGTATCAGCCCCAGCATTTT
NA	TRBV15	TRBJ2-2	NA	CATSRGGVNTGELFF	TGTGCCACCAGCAGAGGGGGGGTGAACACCGGGGAGCTGTTTTTT
NA	TRBV5-8	TRBJ2-5	NA	CASSLSGQPFQETQYF	TGTGCCAGCAGCTTAAGTGGACAGCCTTTCCAAGAGACCCAGTACTTC
NA	TRBV6-8	TRBJ1-3	large	CAARHQGNTIYF	TGTGCCGCCAGACACCAAGGAAACACCATATATTTT
NA	TRBV6-8	TRBJ1-2	NA	CASSYDGAGYTF	TGTGCCAGCAGTTACGACGGGGCTGGCTACACCTTC
TRBD1	TRBV19	TRBJ1-2	NA	CASSLDRGNYGYTF	TGTGCCAGTAGTCTGGACAGGGGTAACTATGGCTACACCTTC
TRBD1	TRBV19	TRBJ2-7	NA	CASSATGSFEQYF	TGTGCCAGTAGCGCGACAGGGTCCTTCGAGCAGTACTTC
NA	TRBV6-8	TRBJ2-7	medium-sized	CAGSLAGSEYEQYF	TGTGCCGGGTCCCTCGCGGGGTCCGAATACGAGCAGTACTTC
TRBD1	TRBV10-3	TRBJ2-3	few	CAAQGDRADTQYF	TGTGCCGCCCAAGGAGACAGGGCAGATACGCAGTATTTT
NA	TRBV18	TRBJ2-1	NA	CASSPGGDEQFF	TGTGCCAGCTCACCGGGGGGCGATGAGCAGTTCTTC
NA	TRBV19	TRBJ2-3	NA	CASNPGYTDTQYF	TGTGCCAGTAATCCAGGGTACACAGATACGCAGTATTTT
NA	TRBV19	TRBJ2-7	NA	CASSPLTFGTRDPYEQYF	TGTGCCAGTAGTCCCCTGACGTTTGGGACAAGGGACCCCTACGAGCAGTACTTC
TRBD1	TRBV11-3	TRBJ1-2	few	CASSLGPGGRNYGYTF	TGTGCCAGCAGCTTGGGTCCAGGGGGCAGGAACTATGGCTACACCTTC
NA	TRBV19	TRBJ1-4	NA	CASKVNANEKLFF	TGTGCCAGTAAGGTCAATGCTAATGAAAAACTGTTTTTT
NA	TRBV1	TRBJ1-3	NA	CASSLTAGSGNTIYF	TGCGCCAGCAGCCTCACTGCAGGGTCTGGAAACACCATATATTTT
TRBD1	TRBV6-8	TRBJ1-1	NA	CASRDPGTGNTEAFF	TGTGCCAGCAGAGATCCCGGGACAGGGAACACTGAAGCTTTCTTT
NA	TRBV11-3	TRBJ2-7	medium-sized	CASSLGVRAGYEQYF	TGTGCCAGCAGCTTAGGGGTTCGGGCGGGATACGAGCAGTACTTC
NA	TRBV18	TRBJ2-1	once	CASSQEGGISYNEQFF	TGTGCCAGCTCACAAGAAGGCGGGATCTCCTACAATGAGCAGTTCTTC
NA	TRBV6-8	TRBJ2-2	few	CAIRPPTGELFF	TGTGCCATCCGCCCGCCCACCGGGGAGCTGTTTTTT